The 29 T cell receptor beta chains given below trace back to one sample, sequenced in a study of regulatory T cells in long-lasting Graves disease. CDR3-region Arm-PCR and iRepertoire HTBI primers produced the TCR beta libraries. TCRdb itself ran the multiplex PCR reads through MiXCR, one entry per CDR3 protein. The sample shows about 520,000 distinct CDR3 sequences, around 12% of them seen only once. As for time point: newly diagnosed GD, antithyroid drugs for less than 3 months. PBMCs were the source of the RNA used for TCR sequencing. In addition, the sample was reused for a study of T cells in Graves' hyperthyroidism and ophthalmopathy.

The sample consisted of peripheral blood mononuclear cells (PBMCs), taken at new diagnosis, from a patient treated with antithyroid drugs. These receptors all stem from a woman in her twenties or thirties with Graves disease.

In this sample, this clonotype turned up many times. The CDR3 coding sequence is TGTGCCAGCAGTTTATTTCCGGACGCCTGGGTATCTGGGGCCAACGTCCTGACTTTC. Protein sequence: CASSLFPDAWVSGANVLTF. J is TRBJ2-6 and V is TRBV27; D is ambiguous. Trimming took 1 base from V and 1 from J, leaving 17 bases between them. Germline V gene data show CDR1 as MNHEY and CDR2 as SMNVEV (reference sequence). This CDR3 is 19 amino acids long.

J is TRBJ1-1 and V is TRBV19; the D gene is possibly TRBD1 (6 bases). The CDR3 has 15 residues. V gave up 10 bases and J gave up 6 bases, with 24 bases separating them. Germline CDR1 and CDR2: LNHDA and SQIVND (reference sequence). CDR3 protein: CATSVGTSVGAEAFF. DNA for the CDR3: TGTGCCACTTCCGTAGGGACATCGGTTGGGGCTGAAGCTTTCTTT.

The chain couples TRBV5-5 to TRBJ2-7; 9 bases are shared with TRBD1. Trimming at V came to 4 bases and at J to 2 bases, leaving 10 bases not matched to a gene. CDR1 is SGHKS and CDR2 is YYEKEE in the germline V gene (reference sequence). The CDR3 has 16 residues. The CDR3 sequence is CASSPLGTGNPYEQYF. The CDR3 DNA reads as TGTGCCAGCAGCCCCCTAGGGACAGGGAACCCCTACGAGCAGTACTTC.

The J gene is TRBJ2-7, the V gene TRBV30; 16 positions match TRBD2. J lost 4 bases, V lost 1 base, and 4 bases had no gene match. The CDR3 runs to 16 residues. Looked up from germline, CDR1 is GTSNPN and CDR2 is SVGIG (reference sequence). The CDR3 DNA reads as TGTGCCTGGAGTGCCGGGACTAGCGGGAGGGCTTACGAGCAGTACTTC. Translating it yields CAWSAGTSGRAYEQYF.

This clonotype has a handful of counts. The rearrangement links TRBV19 to TRBJ2-2, with 9 bases fitting TRBD2. The CDR3 consists of 15 residues. CDR1 is LNHDA and CDR2 is SQIVND in the germline V gene (reference sequence). The junction had 3 bases not matched to a gene; V was cut back by 3 bases and J by 4 bases. The DNA for the CDR3 is TGTGCCAGTAGTATCCCAGCGGGAGGCACCGGGGAGCTGTTTTTT. Translated, it gives CASSIPAGGTGELFF.

At least ten counts were recorded for this clonotype. The gene calls are TRBV28 and TRBJ2-1, with 11 bases that match TRBD1. The CDR3 extends over 16 amino acids. The germline V gene has CDR1 MDHEN and CDR2 SYDVKM. The junction had 5 bases not matched to a gene; V was cut back by 3 bases and J by 4 bases. The CDR3: CASSFGQGARYNEQFF. The DNA of the CDR3 is TGTGCCAGCAGTTTTGGACAGGGGGCGAGGTACAATGAGCAGTTCTTC. The whole variable domain, remainder taken from reference TRBV28 and TRBJ2-1, is DVKVTQSSRYLVKRTGEKVFLECVQDMDHENMFWYRQDPGLGLRLIYFSYDVKMKEKGDIPEGYSVSREKKERFSLILESASTNQTSMYLCASSFGQGARYNEQFFGPGTRLTVL.

This clonotype was counted at least ten times. The chain joins TRBV7-9 to TRBJ2-7; 7 positions match TRBD1. This CDR3 has 16 residues. CDR1 and CDR2 from the germline V gene are SEHNR and FQNEAQ (reference sequence). The trim removed 4 bases at V and 2 bases at J, leaving 11 bases unmatched. In DNA, the CDR3 is TGTGCCAGCAGCTCCGCCGGGACAGATTATGCCTACGAGCAGTACTTC. This encodes CASSSAGTDYAYEQYF. Complete variable domain (other parts from reference TRBV7-9 and TRBJ2-7): DTGVSQNPRHKITKRGQNVTFRCDPISEHNRLYWYRQTLGQGPEFLTYFQNEAQLEKSRLLSDRFSAERPKGSFSTLEIQRTEQGDSAMYLCASSSAGTDYAYEQYFGPGTRLTVT.

This clonotype was seen only a few times. The chain employs TRBV29-1 and TRBJ2-1; 9 bases line up with TRBD2. Per the germline V gene, CDR1 is SQVTM and CDR2 is ANQGSEA. This CDR3 is 14 amino acids long. J was trimmed by 7 bases and V by 5 bases; bases with no gene match: 9. The CDR3, as DNA: TGCAGCGTTCGGGCGGGGGGGGTCTCTAATGAGCAGTTCTTC. Encoded protein: CSVRAGGVSNEQFF.

The genes are TRBV10-3 and TRBJ2-1; tentatively, D is TRBD2 (5 bases). The V and J ends lost 4 bases and 9 bases respectively, with 10 bases between them. Germline assignment: CDR1 ENHRY and CDR2 SYGVKD. CDR3 size: 12 residues. The CDR3 DNA is TGTGCCATCAGTGTCTCTAGCCGTGAGCAGTTCTTC. Translated, it gives CAISVSSREQFF.

The count of this clonotype is one. The chain has TRBV5-1 and TRBJ2-3; 11 bases map to TRBD2. This CDR3 has 15 residues. Per the germline V gene, CDR1 is SGHRS and CDR2 is YFSETQ. V lost 4 bases to trimming and J lost 5 bases; unmatched junction nucleotides: 6. CDR3 amino acids: CASSILGLAEDTQYF. Here the CDR3 DNA reads TGCGCCAGCAGCATACTGGGACTAGCGGAAGATACGCAGTATTTT.

This clonotype came up a few times. This may arise from a read error, as a much more abundant clone is one base away. The rearrangement links TRBV2 to TRBJ1-2; D is undetermined. CDR3 length equals 14 residues. The germline gives CDR1 SNHLY, CDR2 FYNNEI. The CDR3 DNA follows: TGTGCCAGCATGGGAGGGCTGGGGTCCTATGGCCACACCTTC. As protein: CASMGGLGSYGHTF.

The chain couples TRBV20-1 to TRBJ2-3; possibly TRBD1 for D (8 bases). The CDR3 is 20 amino acids. V lost 1 base and J 2 bases, leaving 28 bases between the germline ends. Germline CDR1 and CDR2: DFQATT and SNEGSKA (reference sequence). As DNA, the CDR3 is TGCAGTGCTAGAGCGGCAGGGGGCTACAGCGGGACTACCAACACAGATACGCAGTATTTT. Its protein is CSARAAGGYSGTTNTDTQYF.

In this sample, this clonotype turned up many times. The chain recombines TRBV19 with TRBJ2-1; D uncertain. V was cut by 5 bases and J by 3 bases, with 11 bases left in between. Germline lookup yields CDR1 LNHDA and CDR2 SQIVND (reference sequence). The CDR3 totals 14 residues. For the CDR3, the DNA is TGTGCCAGTAGTGGGTGGTCAGACTACAATGAGCAGTTCTTC. Its protein is CASSGWSDYNEQFF.

This clonotype was recorded many times. This chain joins TRBV27 and TRBJ2-5; the D gene is possibly TRBD2 (6 bases). The V end was cut by 5 bases, the J end by 2 bases, with 9 bases between. Germline V gene lookup returns CDR1 MNHEY and CDR2 SMNVEV (reference sequence). CDR3 length equals 13 residues. CDR3 region: CASSGRRQETQYF. CDR3 coding DNA: TGTGCCAGCAGTGGGAGGAGACAAGAGACCCAGTACTTC.

There are many counts of this clonotype. The chain recombines TRBV15 with TRBJ1-5; D is ambiguous. Per the germline V gene, CDR1 is LNHNV and CDR2 is YYDKDF (reference sequence). The V end lost 0 bases, the J end lost 5 bases, and 2 bases lay between the germline ends. CDR3 length equals 12 residues. CDR3: CATSRDDQPQHF. DNA of the CDR3: TGTGCCACCAGCAGAGATGATCAGCCCCAGCATTTT.

This clonotype was seen a single time. Only one base separates this from a far larger clonotype, so it likely reflects a read error. The CDR3 nucleotides read TGTGCCAGCAGTGATTGGGGGGACACTGAAGCTTTCTTT. Its protein product is CASSDWGDTEAFF. The chain uses TRBV27 and TRBJ1-1; possible D gene TRBD1, 5 bases. The CDR3 extends over 13 amino acids. The ends were cut back, 5 bases at V and 3 bases at J, with 10 bases in the middle. Germline V gene data show CDR1 as MNHEY and CDR2 as SMNVEV (reference sequence).

There are many counts of this clonotype. The genes are TRBV10-3 and TRBJ1-1; TRBD1 aligns across 10 bases. Per the germline V gene, CDR1 is ENHRY and CDR2 is SYGVKD. Losses at the gene ends were 1 base for V and 5 bases for J; bases not matched to a gene: 1. This CDR3 spans 14 amino acids. CDR3 nucleotides: TGTGCCATCAGTGAGTTGGACAGGGGGACTGAAGCTTTCTTT. Translated, it gives CAISELDRGTEAFF.

This clonotype was detected ten times or more. The rearrangement links TRBV6-2 or TRBV6-3 to TRBJ2-7; 10 bases are shared with TRBD2. The CDR3 covers 16 residues. The ends lost 5 bases at V and 5 bases at J; junction bases unmatched: 12. Germline CDR1 and CDR2: MNHEY and SVGEGT. The CDR3 DNA reads as TGTGCCAGCAGTGAACAGCCTAGCGGGAGAATAAACGAGCAGTACTTC. It is translated as CASSEQPSGRINEQYF.

This clonotype came up a few times. The junction departs from germline at one end; a sequencing error may be responsible. The chain has TRBV20-1 and TRBJ1-4; D is possibly TRBD1 (6 bases). The CDR3 contains 15 residues. CDR1 and CDR2 (germline): DFQATT, SNEGSKA (reference sequence). Written as DNA, the CDR3 is TGCAGTGCTAGAGACTCTGGGGGGGCGGGTGAAAAACTGTGTTTT. It codes for CSARDSGGAGEKLCF.

This clonotype was found a few times. This chain uses TRBV28 with TRBJ2-1; the D is unclear. This CDR3 is built from 15 residues. The V end lost 6 bases, the J end lost 0 bases, and 12 bases lay between the germline ends. Germline V gene sequence: CDR1 MDHEN, CDR2 SYDVKM. CDR3 sequence (DNA): TGTGCCAGCAGCCGATTATCGAGCTCCTACAATGAGCAGTTCTTC. This encodes CASSRLSSSYNEQFF.

This clonotype came up many times. The chain carries TRBV10-3 and TRBJ1-3; D uncertain. V was pared by 1 base and J by 7 bases, with 5 bases between. The CDR3 runs to 12 residues. Germline V CDR1 and CDR2: ENHRY, SYGVKD. The CDR3 reads CAISELLNTIYF. DNA of the CDR3: TGTGCCATCAGTGAGTTGCTGAACACCATATATTTT.

This clonotype was recorded at least ten times. The V and J genes are TRBV12-3 or TRBV12-4 and TRBJ2-1; D remains unclear. CDR3 length: 15 amino acids. Trimming pared 6 bases from V and 0 bases from J, leaving 12 bases between. For the CDR3, the DNA is TGTGCCAGCAGACTTAGGTGGAGCTCCTACAATGAGCAGTTCTTC. Protein product: CASRLRWSSYNEQFF.

This clonotype was counted ten times or more. The chain joins TRBV11-2 to TRBJ1-2; D possibly corresponds to TRBD1 (5 bases). CDR1 SGHAT and CDR2 FQNNGV come from the germline V gene. CDR3 size: 16 residues. V was shortened by 0 bases and J by 5 bases, with 16 bases between the two germline ends. In nucleotides, the CDR3 is TGTGCCAGCAGCTTAGAGGGGGTTGAAGGAGGGTATGGCTACACCTTC. It encodes CASSLEGVEGGYGYTF. Using reference TRBV11-2 and TRBJ1-2 for the parts outside the CDR3, the full variable domain is EAGVAQSPRYKIIEKRQSVAFWCNPISGHATLYWYQQILGQGPKLLIQFQNNGVVDDSQLPKDRFSAERLKGVDSTLKIQPAKLEDSAVYLCASSLEGVEGGYGYTFGSGTRLTVV.

Concerning this clonotype: Possible read error: a much larger clone is one base away. This chain connects TRBV7-8 to TRBJ2-3; the match to TRBD1 covers 10 bases. CDR3 length: 16 amino acids. Germline loops: CDR1 SGHVS, CDR2 FQNEAQ. CDR3 loop: CASSPRDRGRPDTQCF. CDR3 sequence (DNA): TGTGCCAGCAGCCCTCGGGACAGGGGTCGACCAGATACGCAGTGTTTT.

The chain recombines TRBV9 with TRBJ2-3, with 10 bases fitting TRBD2. Trimming at V came to 1 base and at J to 1 base, leaving 3 bases not matched to a gene. Germline CDR1 reads SGDLS; CDR2 reads YYNGEE. The CDR3 length is 16 residues. The CDR3, as DNA: TGTGCCAGCAGCGTATCCCTAGCGGGGGGCACAGATACGCAGTATTTT. This gives the protein CASSVSLAGGTDTQYF.

This clonotype was seen repeatedly, ten times or more. V and J are TRBV6-1 and TRBJ2-5; TRBD1 is a possible D gene (5 bases). Germline V gives CDR1 MNHNS, CDR2 SASEGT. CDR3 length: 11 amino acids. Trimming removed 7 bases from V and 5 bases from J, with 8 bases in between. CDR3 bases: TGTGCCAGCAAAGACAGTGAGACCCAGTACTTC. It is translated as CASKDSETQYF.

The chain carries TRBV19 and TRBJ1-2; possible D gene TRBD1, 5 bases. Germline V gene sequence: CDR1 LNHDA, CDR2 SQIVND (reference sequence). Deletions cut 6 bases from V and 5 bases from J, with 25 bases between. The CDR3 extends over 17 amino acids. CDR3 in DNA: TGTGCCAGTAGCCCTCGGTTCCAGGGAATCGGGCTTTATGGCTACACCTTC. It codes for CASSPRFQGIGLYGYTF.

The chain employs TRBV25-1 and TRBJ2-7; TRBD1 aligns across 10 bases. This CDR3 has 14 amino acids. The J segment lost 3 bases and the V segment lost 4 bases, leaving 3 bases of the junction unmatched. The germline CDR1 and CDR2 sequences are MGHDK and SYGVNS. CDR3 sequence: CASSGQGAGYEQYF. CDR3 DNA: TGTGCCAGCAGTGGACAGGGGGCTGGCTACGAGCAGTACTTC.

The rearrangement links TRBV19 to TRBJ2-3, with 8 positions matching TRBD2. V was pared by 3 bases and J by 5 bases, with 4 bases of the junction left unmatched. Germline CDR1 is LNHDA and CDR2 is SQIVND (reference sequence). The CDR3 loop spans 14 amino acids. The CDR3 spells CASSIGLAGDTQYF. The CDR3 DNA reads as TGTGCCAGTAGTATTGGTCTAGCGGGAGATACGCAGTATTTT.